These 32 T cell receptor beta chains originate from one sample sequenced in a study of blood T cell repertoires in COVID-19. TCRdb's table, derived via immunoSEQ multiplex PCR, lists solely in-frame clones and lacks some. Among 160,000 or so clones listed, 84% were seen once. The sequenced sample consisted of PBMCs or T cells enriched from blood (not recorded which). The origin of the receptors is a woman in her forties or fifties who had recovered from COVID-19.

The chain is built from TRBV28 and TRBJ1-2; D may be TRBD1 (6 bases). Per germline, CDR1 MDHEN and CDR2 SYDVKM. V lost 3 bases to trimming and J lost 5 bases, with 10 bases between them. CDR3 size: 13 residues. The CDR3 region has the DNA TGTGCCAGCAGTTTTGACACAGGGTATGGCTACACCTTC. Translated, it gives CASSFDTGYGYTF.

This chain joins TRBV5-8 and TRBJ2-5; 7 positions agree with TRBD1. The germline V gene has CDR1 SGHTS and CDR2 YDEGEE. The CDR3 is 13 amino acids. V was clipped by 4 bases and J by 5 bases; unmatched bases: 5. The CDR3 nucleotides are TGTGCCAGCAGCAGCGACAGGGTGGAGACCCAGTACTTC. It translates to CASSSDRVETQYF.

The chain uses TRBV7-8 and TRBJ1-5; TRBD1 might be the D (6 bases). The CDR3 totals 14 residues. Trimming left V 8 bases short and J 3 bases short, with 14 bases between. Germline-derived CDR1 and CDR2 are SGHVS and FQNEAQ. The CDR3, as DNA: TGTGCCAGCCATAAGGGGGTAGACAATCAGCCCCAGCATTTT. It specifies CASHKGVDNQPQHF.

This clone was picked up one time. CDR3 sequence: CASSPTATGPIGGNTIYF. The CDR3 nucleotides are TGTGCCAGCAGCCCCACCGCCACAGGGCCAATTGGTGGAAACACCATATATTTT. The chain carries TRBV7-2 and TRBJ1-3, with TRBD1 as a possible D gene (6 bases). Trimming stripped 5 bases from V and 3 bases from J, with 23 bases between. Germline V gene lookup returns CDR1 SGHTA and CDR2 FQGNSA. The CDR3 has 18 residues.

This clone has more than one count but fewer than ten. The CDR3 nucleotides are TGCGCCAGCAGTTCTCAGGGGGCCTCTGGGGCCAACGTCCTGACTTTC. It encodes CASSSQGASGANVLTF. J is TRBJ2-6 and V is TRBV5-1, with 8 bases identical to TRBD1. Germline-derived CDR1 and CDR2 are SGHRS and YFSETQ. This CDR3 has 16 residues. The trim removed 5 bases at V and 0 bases at J, leaving 4 bases unmatched.

The CDR3 region is CASSVDPGGDTEAFF. Here the CDR3 DNA reads TGTGCCAGCAGCGTAGATCCGGGTGGAGACACTGAAGCTTTCTTT. V and J are TRBV9 and TRBJ1-1; D remains unclear. There are 15 residues in the CDR3. In germline, CDR1 is SGDLS, CDR2 YYNGEE. Deletions cut 0 bases from V and 3 bases from J, with 12 bases between.

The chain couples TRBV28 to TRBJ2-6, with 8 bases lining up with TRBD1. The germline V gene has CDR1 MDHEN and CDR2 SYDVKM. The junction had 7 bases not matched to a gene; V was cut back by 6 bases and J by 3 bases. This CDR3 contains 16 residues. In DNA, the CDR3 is TGTGCCAGCAGACCGACAGGGGAGGTTGGGGCCAACGTCCTGACTTTC. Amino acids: CASRPTGEVGANVLTF.

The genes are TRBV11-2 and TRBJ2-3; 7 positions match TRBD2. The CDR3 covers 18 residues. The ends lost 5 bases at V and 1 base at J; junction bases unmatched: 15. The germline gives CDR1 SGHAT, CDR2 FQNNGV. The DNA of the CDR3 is TGTGCCAGCAGCGATGATTTGGGCGGGAGTATGCGCACAGATACGCAGTATTTT. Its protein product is CASSDDLGGSMRTDTQYF.

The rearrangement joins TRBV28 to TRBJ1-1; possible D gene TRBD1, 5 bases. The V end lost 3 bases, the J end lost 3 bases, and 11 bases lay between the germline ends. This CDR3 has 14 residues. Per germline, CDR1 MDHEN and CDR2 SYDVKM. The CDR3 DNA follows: TGTGCCAGCAGTTTGCTGACAGCCGACACTGAAGCTTTCTTT. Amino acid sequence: CASSLLTADTEAFF.

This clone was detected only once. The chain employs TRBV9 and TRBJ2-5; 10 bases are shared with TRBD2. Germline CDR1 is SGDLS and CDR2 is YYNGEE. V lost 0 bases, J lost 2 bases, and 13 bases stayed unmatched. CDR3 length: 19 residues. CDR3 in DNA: TGTGCCAGCAGCGTAGCTAGCGGGAGAGGTTTAGGGGAACAAGAGACCCAGTACTTC. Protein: CASSVASGRGLGEQETQYF.

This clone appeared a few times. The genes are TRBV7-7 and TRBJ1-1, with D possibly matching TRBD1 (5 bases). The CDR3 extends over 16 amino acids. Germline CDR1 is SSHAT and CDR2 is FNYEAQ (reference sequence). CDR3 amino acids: CASATEYNQGNTEAFF. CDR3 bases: TGTGCTAGCGCGACAGAGTATAATCAAGGGAACACTGAAGCTTTCTTT.

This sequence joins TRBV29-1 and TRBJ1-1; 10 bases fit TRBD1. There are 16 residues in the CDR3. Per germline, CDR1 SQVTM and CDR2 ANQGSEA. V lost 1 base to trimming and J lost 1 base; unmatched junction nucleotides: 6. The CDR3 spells CSVEAVTGGRNTEAFF. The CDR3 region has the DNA TGCAGCGTTGAAGCGGTGACAGGGGGCAGGAACACTGAAGCTTTCTTT.

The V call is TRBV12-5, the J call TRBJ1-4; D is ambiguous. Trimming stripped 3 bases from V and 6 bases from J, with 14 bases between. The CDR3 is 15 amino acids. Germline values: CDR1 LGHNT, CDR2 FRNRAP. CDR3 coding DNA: TGTGCTAGTGGTTTTTTCAGGCAGCTTGATGAAAAACTGTTTTTT. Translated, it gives CASGFFRQLDEKLFF.

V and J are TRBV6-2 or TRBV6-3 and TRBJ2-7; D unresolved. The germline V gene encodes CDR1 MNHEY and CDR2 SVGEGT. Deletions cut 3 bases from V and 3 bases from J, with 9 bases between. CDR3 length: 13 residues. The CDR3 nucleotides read TGTGCCAGCAGTTATTTCGCCGGCTACGAGCAGTACTTC. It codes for CASSYFAGYEQYF.

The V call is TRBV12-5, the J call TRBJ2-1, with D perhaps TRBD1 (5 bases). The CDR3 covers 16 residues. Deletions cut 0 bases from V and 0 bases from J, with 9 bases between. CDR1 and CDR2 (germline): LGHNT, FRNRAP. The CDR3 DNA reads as TGTGCTAGTGGTTTGGTACAGGTGAGCTCCTACAATGAGCAGTTCTTC. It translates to CASGLVQVSSYNEQFF. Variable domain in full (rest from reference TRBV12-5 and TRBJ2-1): DARVTQTPRHKVTEMGQEVTMRCQPILGHNTVFWYRQTMMQGLELLAYFRNRAPLDDSGMPKDRFSAEMPDATLATLKIQPSEPRDSAVYFCASGLVQVSSYNEQFFGPGTRLTVL.

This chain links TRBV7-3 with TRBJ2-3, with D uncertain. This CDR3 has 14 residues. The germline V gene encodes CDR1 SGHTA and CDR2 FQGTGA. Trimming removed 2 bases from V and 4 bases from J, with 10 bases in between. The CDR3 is CASSLGQSPDTQYF. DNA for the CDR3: TGTGCCAGCAGCTTAGGGCAGAGCCCAGATACGCAGTATTTT.

CDR3 in amino acids: CASSLGPRSYEQYF. CDR3 sequence (DNA): TGTGCCAGCAGTTTGGGGCCCCGGTCCTACGAGCAGTACTTC. The V and J genes are TRBV28 and TRBJ2-7; maybe TRBD1 (5 bases). Germline lookup yields CDR1 MDHEN and CDR2 SYDVKM. V shed 3 bases and J shed 1 base, with 10 bases lying between them. The CDR3 consists of 14 residues.

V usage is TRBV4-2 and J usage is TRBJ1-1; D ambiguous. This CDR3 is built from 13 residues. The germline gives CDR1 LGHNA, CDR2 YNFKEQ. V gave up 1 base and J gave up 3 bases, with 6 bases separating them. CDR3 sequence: CASSQGRDTEAFF. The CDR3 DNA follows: TGTGCCAGCAGCCAAGGTCGGGACACTGAAGCTTTCTTT.

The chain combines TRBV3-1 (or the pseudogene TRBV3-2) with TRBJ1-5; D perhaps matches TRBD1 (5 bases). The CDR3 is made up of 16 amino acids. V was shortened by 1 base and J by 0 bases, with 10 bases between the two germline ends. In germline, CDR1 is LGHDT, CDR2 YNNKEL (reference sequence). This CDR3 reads CASSQGTLTSNQPQHF. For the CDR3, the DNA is TGTGCCAGCAGCCAAGGGACACTAACTAGCAATCAGCCCCAGCATTTT.

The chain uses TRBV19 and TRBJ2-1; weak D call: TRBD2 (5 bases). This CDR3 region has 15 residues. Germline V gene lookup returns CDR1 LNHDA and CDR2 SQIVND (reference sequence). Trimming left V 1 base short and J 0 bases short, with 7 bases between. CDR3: CASSIAGSSYNEQFF. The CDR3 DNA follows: TGTGCCAGTAGTATAGCGGGGAGCTCCTACAATGAGCAGTTCTTC.

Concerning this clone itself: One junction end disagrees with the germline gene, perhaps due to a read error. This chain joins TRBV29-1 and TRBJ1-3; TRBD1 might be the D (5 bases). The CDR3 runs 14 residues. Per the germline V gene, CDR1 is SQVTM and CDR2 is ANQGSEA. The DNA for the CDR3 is TGTAGCGTTGAAGGGGCCCACTCTGGAAACACCATATATTTT. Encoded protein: CSVEGAHSGNTIYF.

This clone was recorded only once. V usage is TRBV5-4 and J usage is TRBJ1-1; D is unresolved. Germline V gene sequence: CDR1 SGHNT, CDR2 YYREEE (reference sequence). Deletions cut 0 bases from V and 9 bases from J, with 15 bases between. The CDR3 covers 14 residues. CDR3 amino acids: CASSLELAQAKAFF. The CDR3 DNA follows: TGTGCCAGCAGCTTGGAACTGGCCCAGGCGAAAGCTTTCTTT.

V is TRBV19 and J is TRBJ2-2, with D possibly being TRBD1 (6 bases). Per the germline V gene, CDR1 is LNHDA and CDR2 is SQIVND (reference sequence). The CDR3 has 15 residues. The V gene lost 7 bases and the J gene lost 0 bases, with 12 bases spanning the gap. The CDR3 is CASMSGQSNTGELFF. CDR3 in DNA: TGTGCCAGTATGTCGGGACAATCGAACACCGGGGAGCTGTTTTTT. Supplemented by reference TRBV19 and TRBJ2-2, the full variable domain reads DGGITQSPKYLFRKEGQNVTLSCEQNLNHDAMYWYRQDPGQGLRLIYYSQIVNDFQKGDIAEGYSVSREKKESFPLTVTSAQKNPTAFYLCASMSGQSNTGELFFGEGSRLTVL.

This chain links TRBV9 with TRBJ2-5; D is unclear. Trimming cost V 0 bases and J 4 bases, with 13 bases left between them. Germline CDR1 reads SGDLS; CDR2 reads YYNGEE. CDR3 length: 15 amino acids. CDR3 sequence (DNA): TGTGCCAGCAGCGTAGCCCCGGAGTATAGAGAGACCCAGTACTTC. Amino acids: CASSVAPEYRETQYF. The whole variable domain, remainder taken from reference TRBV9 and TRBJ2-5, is DSGVTQTPKHLITATGQRVTLRCSPRSGDLSVYWYQQSLDQGLQFLIQYYNGEERAKGNILERFSAQQFPDLHSELNLSSLELGDSALYFCASSVAPEYRETQYFGPGTRLLVL.

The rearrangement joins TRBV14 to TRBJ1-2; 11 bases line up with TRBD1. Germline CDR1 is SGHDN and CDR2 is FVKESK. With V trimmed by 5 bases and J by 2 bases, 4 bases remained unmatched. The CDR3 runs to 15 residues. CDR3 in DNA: TGTGCCAGCAGCGCCCGGGACAGGGGGAACTATGGCTACACCTTC. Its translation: CASSARDRGNYGYTF.

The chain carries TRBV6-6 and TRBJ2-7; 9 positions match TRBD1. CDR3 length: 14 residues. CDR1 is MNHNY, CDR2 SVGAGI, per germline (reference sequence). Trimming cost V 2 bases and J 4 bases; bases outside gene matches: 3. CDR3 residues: CASSYGGTGYEQYF. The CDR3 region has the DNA TGTGCCAGCAGTTACGGAGGGACAGGGTACGAGCAGTACTTC.

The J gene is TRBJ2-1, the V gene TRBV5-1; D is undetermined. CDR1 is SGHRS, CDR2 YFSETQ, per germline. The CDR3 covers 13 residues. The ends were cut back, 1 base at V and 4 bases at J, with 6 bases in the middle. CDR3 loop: CASSLNSYNEQFF. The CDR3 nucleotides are TGCGCCAGCAGCTTGAACAGTTACAATGAGCAGTTCTTC.

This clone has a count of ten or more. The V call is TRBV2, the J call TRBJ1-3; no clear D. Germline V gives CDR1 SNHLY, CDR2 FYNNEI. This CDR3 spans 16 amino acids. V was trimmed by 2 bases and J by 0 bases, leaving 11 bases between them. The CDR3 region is CASSEYKLFSGNTIYF. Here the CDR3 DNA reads TGTGCCAGCAGTGAATATAAGCTATTCTCTGGAAACACCATATATTTT.

The CDR3 bases are TGTGCCAGCAGACCCGAGAGGAGCGAGCAGTACTTC. Amino acids: CASRPERSEQYF. The rearrangement uses TRBV6-5 and TRBJ2-7; D remains unclear. The germline gives CDR1 MNHEY, CDR2 SVGAGI. Trimming removed 6 bases at V and 6 bases at J, with 12 bases between. The CDR3 covers 12 residues.

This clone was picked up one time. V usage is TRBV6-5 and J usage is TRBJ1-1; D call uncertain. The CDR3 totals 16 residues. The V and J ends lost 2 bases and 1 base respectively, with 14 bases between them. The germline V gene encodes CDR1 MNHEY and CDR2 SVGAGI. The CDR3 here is CASSYGSLGGNTEAFF. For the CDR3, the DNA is TGTGCCAGCAGTTACGGGAGTTTGGGAGGGAACACTGAAGCTTTCTTT.

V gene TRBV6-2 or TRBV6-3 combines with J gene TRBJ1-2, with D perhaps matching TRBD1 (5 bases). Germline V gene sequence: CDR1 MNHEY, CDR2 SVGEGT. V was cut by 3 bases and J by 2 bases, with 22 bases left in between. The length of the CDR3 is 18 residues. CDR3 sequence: CASSYSSAREEWNYGYTF. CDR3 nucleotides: TGTGCCAGCAGTTATTCGTCGGCCAGGGAAGAATGGAACTATGGCTACACCTTC.

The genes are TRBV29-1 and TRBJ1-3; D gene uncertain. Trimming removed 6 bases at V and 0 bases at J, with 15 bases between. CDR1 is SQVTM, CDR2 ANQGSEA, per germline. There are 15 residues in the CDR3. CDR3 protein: CSVRVGSSSGNTIYF. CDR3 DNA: TGCAGCGTGAGGGTCGGTTCGAGCTCTGGAAACACCATATATTTT.